The next 25 T cell receptor beta chains were all read from a single sample in a study of blood T cell repertoires in COVID-19. The assay was immunoSEQ multiplex PCR, and TCRdb's table has in-frame clones only and misses some. Here the sample spans about 210,000 clones, about 91% being singletons. The sequenced sample was PBMCs or T cells enriched from blood (not recorded which). The receptors shown here come from a woman between 35 and 50 years old with acute COVID-19.

The chain recombines TRBV10-2 with TRBJ1-6; D possibly corresponds to TRBD1 (6 bases). The CDR3 length is 19 residues. Trimming removed 6 bases from V and 7 bases from J, with 28 bases in between. The germline V gene has CDR1 WSHSY and CDR2 SAAADI. CDR3 DNA: TGCGCCAGCAGAAGGAGAGGGGGGGGCAGGGCAGGTGAAAATTCACCCCTCCACTTT. Protein: CASRRRGGGRAGENSPLHF.

This sequence joins TRBV4-2 and TRBJ2-7; no firm D call. The CDR3 totals 14 residues. V was pared by 1 base and J by 2 bases, with 9 bases between. The germline gives CDR1 LGHNA, CDR2 YNFKEQ. CDR3 nucleotide sequence: TGTGCCAGCAGCCAAGGCGTGACAACCTACGAGCAGTACTTC. Translating it yields CASSQGVTTYEQYF.

V gene TRBV18 combines with J gene TRBJ1-1, with TRBD1 matching 10 bases. Losses at the gene ends were 3 bases for V and 2 bases for J; bases not matched to a gene: 6. Germline CDR1 reads KGHSH; CDR2 reads LQKENI. The CDR3 covers 16 residues. CDR3 amino acids: CASSPLGTGANTEAFF. CDR3 nucleotide sequence: TGTGCCAGCTCACCGCTAGGGACAGGGGCAAACACTGAAGCTTTCTTT.

CDR3 residues: CATSGGGLAGSYNEQFF. Written as DNA, the CDR3 is TGTGCCACCAGTGGGGGGGGACTAGCGGGTTCCTACAATGAGCAGTTCTTC. This chain joins TRBV24-1 and TRBJ2-1, with 12 positions matching TRBD2. The V gene's germline CDR1 is KGHDR and CDR2 SFDVKD. J was trimmed by 1 base and V by 5 bases; bases with no gene match: 5. The length of the CDR3 is 17 residues.

This clone was counted a single time. The V gene is TRBV5-1, the J gene TRBJ2-3, with 11 bases lining up with TRBD2. The ends lost 2 bases at V and 3 bases at J; junction bases unmatched: 11. Germline CDR1 and CDR2: SGHRS and YFSETQ. CDR3 length: 18 amino acids. CDR3 bases: TGCGCCAGCAGCTTCCAAATCCGACTAGCGGGGACTACAGATACGCAGTATTTT. Its protein is CASSFQIRLAGTTDTQYF.

The rearrangement links TRBV6-5 to TRBJ1-2, with a possible D match to TRBD1 (5 bases). Trimming shortened V by 2 bases and J by 8 bases, and 9 bases separated the two germline ends. The V gene's germline CDR1 is MNHEY and CDR2 SVGAGI. The CDR3 contains 12 residues. The CDR3 reads CASSYGGLGYTF. The CDR3 coding sequence is TGTGCCAGCAGTTACGGGGGGTTGGGCTACACCTTC.

A word on this clone: Distinct nucleotide sequences in the sample also encode this CDR3. This chain joins TRBV12-5 and TRBJ1-4; D not certain. Trimming took 2 bases from V and 7 from J, leaving 5 bases between them. Germline V gene lookup returns CDR1 LGHNT and CDR2 FRNRAP. The CDR3 totals 12 residues. Here the CDR3 reads CASGLFGEKLFF. The CDR3 region has the DNA TGTGCTAGTGGTTTGTTCGGTGAAAAACTGTTTTTT. Variable domain in full (rest from reference TRBV12-5 and TRBJ1-4): DARVTQTPRHKVTEMGQEVTMRCQPILGHNTVFWYRQTMMQGLELLAYFRNRAPLDDSGMPKDRFSAEMPDATLATLKIQPSEPRDSAVYFCASGLFGEKLFFGSGTQLSVL.

V is TRBV7-2 and J is TRBJ2-5; 7 positions agree with TRBD2. V was pared by 3 bases and J by 2 bases, with 6 bases of the junction left unmatched. The CDR3 is made up of 15 amino acids. Germline CDR1 reads SGHTA; CDR2 reads FQGNSA. The CDR3 is CASSLGGSSQETQYF. CDR3 DNA sequence: TGTGCCAGCAGCTTGGGGGGGAGCAGTCAAGAGACCCAGTACTTC.

The V and J genes are TRBV11-3 and TRBJ2-5; D gene ambiguous. The germline V and J ends were trimmed by 0 bases and 0 bases, with 5 bases remaining between them. This CDR3 spans 14 amino acids. In germline, CDR1 is SGHNT, CDR2 YENEEA. The CDR3 spells CASSLDADQETQYF. In DNA, the CDR3 is TGTGCCAGCAGCTTAGACGCGGACCAAGAGACCCAGTACTTC.

The J gene is TRBJ1-4, the V gene TRBV5-1; D is uncertain. Trimming removed 5 bases at V and 8 bases at J, with 13 bases between. The CDR3 is 13 amino acids. From germline, CDR1 is SGHRS and CDR2 YFSETQ. The CDR3 sequence is CASSPFLGEKLFF. The CDR3 region has the DNA TGCGCCAGCAGTCCATTTTTGGGCGAAAAACTGTTTTTT.

The chain uses TRBV5-6 and TRBJ1-3, with 8 positions matching TRBD1. The CDR3 contains 15 residues. Trimming cost V 2 bases and J 4 bases; bases outside gene matches: 5. Germline CDR1 and CDR2: SGHDT and YYEEEE. The CDR3 sequence is CASSLGQGGGNTIYF. CDR3 DNA sequence: TGTGCCAGCAGCTTAGGACAGGGAGGGGGAAACACCATATATTTT.

V is TRBV7-8 and J is TRBJ1-1, with no clear D. The CDR3 has 14 amino acids. V was pared by 4 bases and J by 4 bases, with 13 bases between. Germline V gene data show CDR1 as SGHVS and CDR2 as FQNEAQ. In DNA form, the CDR3 reads TGTGCCAGCAGCTCCGCGGCGGGCACCACTGAAGCTTTCTTT. As protein: CASSSAAGTTEAFF.

The chain employs TRBV5-6 and TRBJ1-5; 7 bases match TRBD1. V shed 1 base and J 11 bases; nucleotides not matched to a gene: 12. The CDR3 is 15 amino acids. Germline V gives CDR1 SGHDT, CDR2 YYEEEE. For the CDR3, the DNA is TGTGCCAGCAGCTTGCTCAGGGGGAACCTTGGGGCCCAGCATTTT. This translates into CASSLLRGNLGAQHF.

The chain couples TRBV14 to TRBJ1-3, with D tentatively TRBD1 (6 bases). The CDR3 contains 16 residues. Trimming pared 5 bases from V and 0 bases from J, leaving 14 bases between. Germline CDR1 is SGHDN and CDR2 is FVKESK. The CDR3 DNA reads TGTGCCAGCAGCGCCCGACAGGCGTTCTCTGGAAACACCATATATTTT. Translated: CASSARQAFSGNTIYF. Full variable domain (rest looked up from reference TRBV14 and TRBJ1-3): EAGVTQFPSHSVIEKGQTVTLRCDPISGHDNLYWYRRVMGKEIKFLLHFVKESKQDESGMPNNRFLAERTGGTYSTLKVQPAELEDSGVYFCASSARQAFSGNTIYFGEGSWLTVV.

The CDR3 protein is CATGQGSEKLFF. In DNA, the CDR3 is TGTGCCACGGGACAGGGGTCTGAAAAACTGTTTTTT. The chain has TRBV15 and TRBJ1-4; 10 bases align to TRBD1. This CDR3 spans 12 amino acids. Unmatched junction bases numbered 2, after V lost 9 bases and J lost 7 bases. The V gene's germline CDR1 is LNHNV and CDR2 YYDKDF (reference sequence). The full variable domain, in which reference TRBV15 and TRBJ1-4 provide the parts outside the CDR3, is DAMVIQNPRYQVTQFGKPVTLSCSQTLNHNVMYWYQQKSSQAPKLLFHYYDKDFNNEADTPDNFQSRRPNTSFCFLDIRSPGLGDTAMYLCATGQGSEKLFFGSGTQLSVL.

In its sample, this clone was seen a few times. The chain couples TRBV7-9 to TRBJ2-1; 9 nucleotides line up with TRBD1. CDR1 and CDR2 from the germline V gene are SEHNR and FQNEAQ (reference sequence). V lost 5 bases, J lost 6 bases, and 5 bases stayed unmatched. This CDR3 contains 14 residues. The CDR3 bases are TGTGCCAGCAGCACCGAGGGACAGGGCAATGAGCAGTTCTTC. Residues: CASSTEGQGNEQFF.

The table lists this clone with a few counts. V and J are TRBV4-1 and TRBJ2-1; 9 positions agree with TRBD2. V gave up 4 bases and J gave up 9 bases; unmatched junction bases: 13. The CDR3 covers 16 residues. The germline V gene has CDR1 MGHRA and CDR2 YSYEKL. CDR3 loop: CASSLLFIAGEGEQFF. The CDR3, as DNA: TGCGCCAGCAGCCTCCTTTTTATAGCGGGAGAGGGTGAGCAGTTCTTC.

This rearrangement joins TRBV6-5 to TRBJ1-5, with D perhaps matching TRBD1 (6 bases). The CDR3 contains 15 residues. CDR1 is MNHEY, CDR2 SVGAGI, per germline. With 6 bases removed from V and 1 base from J, the gap between germline ends came to 13 bases. In DNA form, the CDR3 reads TGTGCCAGCAGCCAGGGGACACCCAGCAATCAGCCCCAGCATTTT. Its protein is CASSQGTPSNQPQHF.

The genes are TRBV13 and TRBJ2-1; the D gene is possibly TRBD2 (5 bases). Germline lookup yields CDR1 PRHDT and CDR2 FYEKMQ (reference sequence). The CDR3 loop spans 12 amino acids. Trimming left V 5 bases short and J 10 bases short, with 12 bases between. The CDR3: CASSPRVREQFF. Written as DNA, the CDR3 is TGTGCCAGCAGCCCGAGGGTGAGGGAGCAGTTCTTC.

The chain uses TRBV5-1 and TRBJ1-1; TRBD1 matches at 7 bases. CDR3 size: 14 residues. The trim removed 4 bases at V and 1 base at J, leaving 4 bases unmatched. Germline V gives CDR1 SGHRS, CDR2 YFSETQ. The CDR3 protein is CASSTGTANTEAFF. CDR3 nucleotides: TGCGCCAGCAGCACAGGGACAGCGAACACTGAAGCTTTCTTT.

V usage is TRBV5-6 and J usage is TRBJ2-5, with D possibly being TRBD2 (7 bases). This CDR3 comprises 14 residues. CDR1 and CDR2 from the germline V gene are SGHDT and YYEEEE. Trimming pared 6 bases from V and 5 bases from J, leaving 17 bases between. CDR3 sequence: CASTRGASWETQYF. The DNA for the CDR3 is TGTGCCAGCACCCGGGGGGCTTCCTGGGAGACCCAGTACTTC.

The gene calls are TRBV2 and TRBJ2-1; TRBD2 agrees at 10 bases. V lost 6 bases, J lost 4 bases, and 6 bases stayed unmatched. Germline-derived CDR1 and CDR2 are SNHLY and FYNNEI. This CDR3 is built from 15 residues. CDR3: CASSLKRGGYNEQFF. For the CDR3, the DNA is TGTGCCAGCAGCCTAAAGCGGGGGGGTTACAATGAGCAGTTCTTC.

V is TRBV27 and J is TRBJ1-6, with 7 nucleotides matching TRBD1. The CDR3 has 20 amino acids. Trimming took 9 bases from V and 0 from J; bases not matched to a gene: 20. Germline V gene lookup returns CDR1 MNHEY and CDR2 SMNVEV (reference sequence). CDR3 residues: CASRPRQGMVSTSYNSPLHF. In DNA form, the CDR3 reads TGTGCCAGTAGACCGAGACAGGGTATGGTTTCGACCTCCTATAATTCACCCCTCCACTTT.

In this sample, this clone turned up once. V is TRBV5-1 and J is TRBJ1-1, with 9 bases lining up with TRBD1. Germline V gene data show CDR1 as SGHRS and CDR2 as YFSETQ. The CDR3 is 19 amino acids. V lost 1 base to trimming and J lost 6 bases; unmatched junction nucleotides: 19. The CDR3 here is CASSLLGQGRAAAGSEAFF. In DNA, the CDR3 is TGCGCCAGCAGCTTGTTAGGACAGGGGCGCGCCGCTGCTGGTTCTGAAGCTTTCTTT.

This chain links TRBV9 with TRBJ2-6; a weak D match, TRBD1 (6 bases). The length of the CDR3 is 19 residues. V gave up 3 bases and J gave up 2 bases, with 21 bases separating them. Per germline, CDR1 SGDLS and CDR2 YYNGEE. In DNA form, the CDR3 reads TGTGCCAGCAGCGCAACTTCCGGGACAACCTTTCCTGGGGCCAACGTCCTGACTTTC. Translation gives CASSATSGTTFPGANVLTF.